The clone carrying this T cell receptor (beta chain) has only a few counts. The sample contains more than one DNA sequence encoding this CDR3. These data belong to a study of shared clonotypes between healthy human individuals. Study overall: CD8 memory received one plate per donor, CD8 naive two, CD4 memory three and CD4 naive three.

Profiling relied on immunoSEQ multiplex PCR, and the TCRdb table lists in-frame clones only, not all of them. Among about 700,000 clones listed, approximately 79% were seen once. Trimming stripped 4 bases from V and 2 bases from J, with 13 bases between. Germline assignment: CDR1 SGHRS and CDR2 YFSETQ. The CDR3 runs to 15 residues. The rearrangement links TRBV5-1 to TRBJ2-1, with D perhaps TRBD2 (6 bases). The specimen sequenced was memory CD4+ T cells sorted from blood. Documented subset: CD45RA-negative fraction. The sequence came from a woman aged 25-40 years in good health. CDR3 residues: CASSLDSGAYNEQFF. CDR3 coding DNA: TGCGCCAGCAGCCTCGATAGCGGAGCCTACAATGAGCAGTTCTTC.